Listed here are 30 T cell receptor beta chains from one sample, sequenced in a study of blood T cell repertoires in COVID-19. Clones were read by immunoSEQ multiplex PCR, and TCRdb kept only the in-frame ones, dropping some. The sample lists over 150,000 clones, around four fifths occurring once. The specimen sequenced was peripheral blood. The receptors originated from a human donor with acute or convalescent COVID-19. The donor label of this sample is uncertain.

The chain has TRBV24-1 and TRBJ2-7, with a tentative D call TRBD1 (6 bases). The CDR3 spans 17 residues. The ends were cut back, 5 bases at V and 4 bases at J, with 23 bases in the middle. CDR1 and CDR2 (germline): KGHDR, SFDVKD. Here the CDR3 reads CATSGLNRDRTSYEQYF. CDR3 nucleotides: TGTGCCACCAGTGGGCTCAACAGGGATCGTACATCGTACGAGCAGTACTTC.

This rearrangement joins TRBV4-1 to TRBJ2-1, with 9 bases identical to TRBD2. Trimming took 5 bases from V and 0 from J; bases not matched to a gene: 5. The CDR3 has 16 amino acids. Germline V lookup: CDR1 MGHRA, CDR2 YSYEKL. This CDR3 reads CASSSRLADSYNEQFF. CDR3 bases: TGCGCCAGCAGCTCCCGACTAGCGGACTCCTACAATGAGCAGTTCTTC.

The chain has TRBV21-1 and TRBJ2-2; the D call of TRBD1 is as the table states it, not checked on the DNA. TRBV21-1 corresponds to a pseudogene. The CDR3 is 16 residues long. The CDR3 coding sequence is TGTGCCAGCAGCACCACAGGGGGAGGAAGGACCGGGGAGCTGTTTTTT. Amino acids: CASSTTGGGRTGELFF.

This chain joins TRBV5-1 and TRBJ2-5; 13 nucleotides align to TRBD2. Trimming took 4 bases from V and 1 from J; bases not matched to a gene: 7. Germline loops: CDR1 SGHRS, CDR2 YFSETQ. The CDR3 is 17 residues long. The CDR3, as DNA: TGCGCCAGCAGCCGACTTGGACTAGCGGGGGTCCAAGAGACCCAGTACTTC. Amino acid sequence: CASSRLGLAGVQETQYF.

This sequence joins TRBV9 and TRBJ2-2; 8 bases are a match to TRBD1. The CDR3 is 14 residues long. Trimming removed 3 bases from V and 5 bases from J; junction bases left unmatched: 3. In germline, CDR1 is SGDLS, CDR2 YYNGEE. CDR3 nucleotides: TGTGCCAGCAGCGGGACAGGGCGGACCGGGGAGCTGTTTTTT. It codes for CASSGTGRTGELFF.

The chain links TRBV5-4 to TRBJ2-3, with D possibly matching TRBD2 (6 bases). The CDR3 extends over 14 amino acids. Germline V gene data show CDR1 as SGHNT and CDR2 as YYREEE (reference sequence). V lost 1 base and J 3 bases, leaving 9 bases between the germline ends. The CDR3: CASSLSRETDTQYF. CDR3 bases: TGTGCCAGCAGCTTGAGCCGGGAGACAGATACGCAGTATTTT.

V is TRBV10-3 and J is TRBJ2-3; 7 bases fit TRBD2. V shed 4 bases and J 0 bases; nucleotides not matched to a gene: 1. This CDR3 region has 14 residues. The germline CDR1 and CDR2 sequences are ENHRY and SYGVKD. Here the CDR3 DNA reads TGTGCCATCAGTGCGCGGGAGAGCACAGATACGCAGTATTTT. Translation: CAISARESTDTQYF.

The J gene is TRBJ1-4, the V gene TRBV18; 9 nucleotides match TRBD1. The germline gives CDR1 KGHSH, CDR2 LQKENI. Trimming removed 2 bases from V and 7 bases from J; junction bases left unmatched: 5. This CDR3 comprises 15 residues. CDR3 nucleotide sequence: TGTGCCAGCTCACCATCAACAGGGGGCGTTGAAAAACTGTTTTTT. This translates into CASSPSTGGVEKLFF.

The chain links TRBV27 to TRBJ1-2; 10 bases are shared with TRBD1. CDR1 is MNHEY, CDR2 SMNVEV, per germline (reference sequence). V lost 6 bases to trimming and J lost 4 bases; unmatched junction nucleotides: 5. CDR3 length: 14 amino acids. The CDR3 region is CASRVGQGIYGYTF. Written as DNA, the CDR3 is TGTGCCAGCAGGGTGGGACAGGGGATCTATGGCTACACCTTC.

The rearrangement links TRBV6-2 or TRBV6-3 to TRBJ1-1, with a weak D call TRBD1 (6 bases). Germline CDR1 reads MNHEY; CDR2 reads SVGEGT. This CDR3 has 16 residues. Between the trimmed V and J ends, which lost 4 bases and 3 bases, there was a span of 18 bases. CDR3 loop: CASSLPGRGWDTEAFF. CDR3 bases: TGTGCCAGCAGTTTGCCTGGAAGGGGGTGGGACACTGAAGCTTTCTTT.

The V gene is TRBV7-6, the J gene TRBJ2-1; 8 bases agree with TRBD1. Per the germline V gene, CDR1 is SGHVS and CDR2 is FNYEAQ. The CDR3 totals 17 residues. Germline trimming cut 1 base from V and 7 bases from J; bases unmatched to any gene: 12. The CDR3 DNA reads TGTGCCAGCAGCTTAGTACGGCAGGGGGCGCGTGGGAATGAGCAGTTCTTC. As protein: CASSLVRQGARGNEQFF.

CDR3 loop: CASSAHGFPGGAGEQYF. CDR3 in DNA: TGTGCCAGTAGTGCCCATGGTTTCCCAGGGGGCGCGGGGGAGCAGTACTTC. This chain uses TRBV19 with TRBJ2-7; 8 bases match TRBD1. Looked up from germline, CDR1 is LNHDA and CDR2 is SQIVND (reference sequence). The CDR3 is 17 amino acids. Trimming cost V 5 bases and J 7 bases; bases outside gene matches: 19. Using reference TRBV19 and TRBJ2-7 for the parts outside the CDR3, the full variable domain is DGGITQSPKYLFRKEGQNVTLSCEQNLNHDAMYWYRQDPGQGLRLIYYSQIVNDFQKGDIAEGYSVSREKKESFPLTVTSAQKNPTAFYLCASSAHGFPGGAGEQYFGPGTRLTVT.

The rearrangement links TRBV18 to TRBJ2-5; TRBD1 matches at 8 bases. Germline CDR1 KGHSH, CDR2 LQKENI. J gave up 3 bases and V 3 bases, and 0 bases lay outside the gene matches. This CDR3 has 13 amino acids. In nucleotides, the CDR3 is TGTGCCAGCTCACCGACAGGGGAAGAGACCCAGTACTTC. As protein: CASSPTGEETQYF.

This clone was recorded only once. The V and J genes are TRBV19 and TRBJ2-7; a weak D match, TRBD1 (6 bases). The CDR3 runs to 12 residues. Trimming pared 5 bases from V and 6 bases from J, leaving 11 bases between. CDR1 and CDR2 from the germline V gene are LNHDA and SQIVND (reference sequence). In DNA, the CDR3 is TGTGCCAGTAGTGAACAGGGTAGCGAGCAGTACTTC. Its protein product is CASSEQGSEQYF.

The V gene is TRBV30, the J gene TRBJ1-1, with D perhaps TRBD1 (5 bases). This CDR3 comprises 13 residues. Looked up from germline, CDR1 is GTSNPN and CDR2 is SVGIG (reference sequence). The V end lost 0 bases, the J end lost 3 bases, and 8 bases lay between the germline ends. The CDR3 spells CAWSVLRDTEAFF. CDR3 DNA: TGTGCCTGGAGTGTACTCAGGGACACTGAAGCTTTCTTT.

This clone was counted between two and nine times. This rearrangement joins TRBV28 to TRBJ1-3; TRBD1 matches 7 bases. Germline values: CDR1 MDHEN, CDR2 SYDVKM. V lost 5 bases, J lost 2 bases, and 3 bases stayed unmatched. The CDR3 covers 14 residues. CDR3 nucleotide sequence: TGTGCCAGCAGTCCGACAGGGACTGGAAACACCATATATTTT. Amino acid sequence: CASSPTGTGNTIYF. The whole variable domain, remainder taken from reference TRBV28 and TRBJ1-3, is DVKVTQSSRYLVKRTGEKVFLECVQDMDHENMFWYRQDPGLGLRLIYFSYDVKMKEKGDIPEGYSVSREKKERFSLILESASTNQTSMYLCASSPTGTGNTIYFGEGSWLTVV.

The chain carries TRBV7-9 and TRBJ2-2; TRBD2 matches at 9 bases. Germline trimming cut 2 bases from V and 7 bases from J; bases unmatched to any gene: 8. The CDR3 sequence is 16 residues long. Germline V lookup: CDR1 SEHNR, CDR2 FQNEAQ (reference sequence). This CDR3 reads CASSLSAGGGGGELFF. CDR3 sequence (DNA): TGTGCCAGCAGCTTATCAGCGGGAGGAGGCGGCGGGGAGCTGTTTTTT.

The chain joins TRBV4-2 to TRBJ2-1, with TRBD2 identical over 9 bases. The CDR3 contains 16 residues. Germline V gene sequence: CDR1 LGHNA, CDR2 YNFKEQ. V lost 1 base to trimming and J lost 5 bases; unmatched junction nucleotides: 6. The CDR3 is CASSQVEAGGNNEQFF. As DNA, the CDR3 is TGTGCCAGCAGCCAAGTGGAAGCGGGAGGAAACAATGAGCAGTTCTTC.

This chain connects TRBV27 to TRBJ1-1, with D perhaps matching TRBD1 (5 bases). The germline gives CDR1 MNHEY, CDR2 SMNVEV (reference sequence). V lost 2 bases to trimming and J lost 4 bases, with 8 bases between them. The CDR3 spans 13 residues. The CDR3 protein is CASSLGGGTEAFF. DNA of the CDR3: TGTGCCAGCAGTTTAGGCGGGGGCACTGAAGCTTTCTTT.

This sequence joins TRBV20-1 and TRBJ1-6; D is possibly TRBD1 (6 bases). Germline V gene data show CDR1 as DFQATT and CDR2 as SNEGSKA (reference sequence). Trimming stripped 3 bases from V and 7 bases from J, with 16 bases between. The CDR3 sequence is 15 residues long. The CDR3 is CSASLTGSLNSPLHF. The CDR3 DNA reads TGCAGTGCTAGTCTGACAGGATCTCTGAATTCACCCCTCCACTTT.

The chain is built from TRBV6-2 or TRBV6-3 and TRBJ2-7; D possibly corresponds to TRBD1 (6 bases). Looked up from germline, CDR1 is MNHEY and CDR2 is SVGEGT. Trimming cost V 5 bases and J 3 bases, with 14 bases left between them. This CDR3 comprises 14 residues. In DNA form, the CDR3 reads TGTGCCAGCAGTCCCTGGACAGCTAACTACGAGCAGTACTTC. Protein product: CASSPWTANYEQYF.

V is TRBV7-9 and J is TRBJ2-7; 10 bases fit TRBD2. V was pared by 0 bases and J by 6 bases, with 2 bases of the junction left unmatched. Germline CDR1 and CDR2: SEHNR and FQNEAQ (reference sequence). The CDR3 spans 14 residues. The CDR3: CASSLAGLAPEQYF. CDR3 DNA: TGTGCCAGCAGCTTAGCGGGACTAGCGCCCGAGCAGTACTTC.

This rearrangement joins TRBV7-9 to TRBJ1-2; D is ambiguous. V lost 1 base and J lost 3, with 12 bases in between. CDR3 length: 15 amino acids. Per germline, CDR1 SEHNR and CDR2 FQNEAQ (reference sequence). The CDR3 region has the DNA TGTGCCAGCAGCTTAGAAGCGGCGACTTACTATGGCTACACCTTC. It encodes CASSLEAATYYGYTF.

This clone was found once. The chain employs TRBV2 and TRBJ2-3, with D maybe TRBD2 (6 bases). The CDR3 runs to 13 residues. In germline, CDR1 is SNHLY, CDR2 FYNNEI. The V end was cut by 0 bases, the J end by 14 bases, with 15 bases between. CDR3 loop: CASSEARVGGPYF. DNA for the CDR3: TGTGCCAGCAGTGAAGCGCGAGTGGGGGGTCCGTATTTT.

This sequence joins TRBV21-1 and TRBJ1-2. TRBV21-1 is described as a pseudogene. This CDR3 spans 16 amino acids. CDR3: CASSQRRREPNYGYTF. Written as DNA, the CDR3 is TGTGCCAGCAGCCAAAGGAGACGAGAACCTAACTATGGCTACACCTTC.

This chain joins TRBV7-9 and TRBJ2-5; a possible D gene is TRBD2 (5 bases). Trimming took 5 bases from V and 3 from J, leaving 16 bases between them. CDR1 is SEHNR, CDR2 FQNEAQ, per germline (reference sequence). CDR3 length equals 15 residues. The CDR3 is CASSKGSSTEETQYF. In DNA form, the CDR3 reads TGTGCCAGCAGCAAAGGGAGTTCAACTGAAGAGACCCAGTACTTC.

This clone showed up many times. V usage is TRBV3-1 (or the pseudogene TRBV3-2) and J usage is TRBJ1-1; TRBD1 agrees at 7 bases. The CDR3 spans 15 residues. The ends lost 4 bases at V and 2 bases at J; junction bases unmatched: 7. CDR1 and CDR2 from the germline V gene are LGHDT and YNNKEL (reference sequence). The CDR3 is CASSPQGGVNTEAFF. In nucleotides, the CDR3 is TGTGCCAGCAGCCCTCAGGGGGGAGTAAACACTGAAGCTTTCTTT.

The rearrangement joins TRBV2 to TRBJ1-2; D is undetermined. This CDR3 has 13 residues. V gave up 2 bases and J gave up 8 bases, with 12 bases separating them. Germline V gives CDR1 SNHLY, CDR2 FYNNEI. CDR3 region: CASSEYNSRGYTF. In DNA, the CDR3 is TGTGCCAGCAGTGAATATAATTCGCGGGGCTACACCTTC. The full variable domain, completed using reference TRBV2 and TRBJ1-2, is EPEVTQTPSHQVTQMGQEVILRCVPISNHLYFYWYRQILGQKVEFLVSFYNNEISEKSEIFDDQFSVERPDGSNFTLKIRSTKLEDSAMYFCASSEYNSRGYTFGSGTRLTVV.

This clone was seen a single time. This chain links TRBV7-3 with TRBJ1-1; D unclear. The CDR3 length is 13 residues. Germline CDR1 and CDR2: SGHTA and FQGTGA. V was cut by 4 bases and J by 0 bases, with 6 bases left in between. CDR3 DNA: TGTGCCAGCAGCTCCGGTGTGAACACTGAAGCTTTCTTT. Translating gives CASSSGVNTEAFF.

The chain links TRBV28 to TRBJ1-5; maybe TRBD1 (5 bases). Germline CDR1 reads MDHEN; CDR2 reads SYDVKM. CDR3 length equals 16 residues. With 7 bases removed from V and 3 bases from J, the gap between germline ends came to 19 bases. This CDR3 reads CASIPGGARTNQPQHF. In nucleotides, the CDR3 is TGTGCCAGCATCCCGGGGGGAGCCCGCACCAATCAGCCCCAGCATTTT.